This TCR beta chain derives from a study of T cell changes during pregnancy in multiple sclerosis. From germline, CDR1 is MNHEY and CDR2 SMNVEV (reference sequence). CDR3 length equals 18 residues. V was cut by 5 bases and J by 0 bases, with 17 bases left in between. This table comes from immunoSEQ multiplex PCR, and its TCRdb copy is limited to in-frame clones, with some not included. The sample gives tens of thousands of clones, about 91% of which show up once; just under 0.3% is in the top ten. This clonotype was sampled from a female donor in good health, enrolled as a control in a pregnancy study. This chain connects TRBV27 to TRBJ1-6, with D possibly TRBD1 on 5 matching bases. This material consisted of CD4+ T cells from peripheral blood mononuclear cells, taken in the third trimester of pregnancy. Here the CDR3 reads CASSPPRADSSYNSPLHF. For the CDR3, the DNA is TGTGCCAGCAGTCCGCCGCGTGCAGACAGCTCCTATAATTCACCCCTCCACTTT.